This T cell receptor (beta chain) originates from a study of shared clonotypes between healthy human individuals. CD8 cells classed as naive were CD45RO-negative and positively selected for CCR7, excluding terminally differentiated effector memory CD45RA+ cells. Libraries were prepared by immunoSEQ multiplex PCR; TCRdb keeps only in-frame clonotypes and omits some of them. The table records more than 2 million clones, 93% of them present only once. V dropped 0 bases and J dropped 5; count of bases not matched to a gene: 4. Germline V gene lookup returns CDR1 SGHTA and CDR2 FQGNSA. This CDR3 comprises 14 residues.

The chain uses TRBV7-2 and TRBJ2-7; 7 nucleotides line up with TRBD2. This receptor was taken from a man between 18 and 35 years old in good health. Some clones in this sample may be carry-over from other donors' samples. Sequencing was carried out using naive CD8+ T cells from PBMCs. The CDR3 protein is CASSLAGGTHEQYF. The CDR3 bases are TGTGCCAGCAGCTTAGCGGGAGGGACCCACGAGCAGTACTTC.